Each of the 32 T cell receptor beta chains below was sequenced from the same sample in a study of blood T cell repertoires in COVID-19 (dated by TCRdb to 2019 to 2021). Libraries were made using the immunoSEQ multiplex PCR assay. The source is immuneACCESS, and TCRdb retained only in-frame sequences with V and J called. Part of the clones is not carried over; for the studies checked, unresolved V genes explain less than half of this, and the remainder is unexplained. Recorded for this sample are more than 100,000 clones; 85% of them occurred a single time. Around 9.9% of the sample is taken by the ten largest. The sample comprised peripheral blood. These receptor sequences come from a man aged 80 or over with acute or convalescent COVID-19.

To note about this clone: Other nucleotide sequences from this sample produce the same CDR3. The chain carries TRBV7-2 and TRBJ2-5, with D perhaps TRBD1 (6 bases). Looked up from germline, CDR1 is SGHTA and CDR2 is FQGNSA. The germline V and J ends were trimmed by 2 bases and 3 bases, with 13 bases remaining between them. The length of the CDR3 is 15 residues. The CDR3 is CASSLSGRGEETQYF. CDR3 DNA sequence: TGTGCCAGCAGCTTATCTGGCAGGGGAGAAGAGACCCAGTACTTC.

This clone showed up just a few times. The chain carries TRBV27 and TRBJ1-5; possibly TRBD1 for D (5 bases). CDR1 MNHEY and CDR2 SMNVEV come from the germline V gene (reference sequence). V was cut by 4 bases and J by 5 bases, with 9 bases left in between. The CDR3 spans 13 residues. The chain's CDR3 is CASSWGLDQPQHF. The CDR3 nucleotides read TGTGCCAGCAGTTGGGGACTGGATCAGCCCCAGCATTTT.

J is TRBJ1-6 and V is TRBV7-3, with 7 bases lining up with TRBD1. V was clipped by 5 bases and J by 10 bases; unmatched bases: 8. The CDR3 runs 14 residues. Germline V lookup: CDR1 SGHTA, CDR2 FQGTGA. CDR3 DNA: TGTGCCAGCAGCCCTAGACAGGGCGGATCACCCCTCCACTTT. Translated, it gives CASSPRQGGSPLHF.

CDR3 residues: CASSEAWTGGVEKLFF. CDR3 DNA: TGTGCCAGCAGTGAAGCCTGGACAGGGGGCGTTGAAAAACTGTTTTTT. The chain has TRBV2 and TRBJ1-4; TRBD1 agrees at 11 bases. Trimming removed 0 bases from V and 7 bases from J; junction bases left unmatched: 4. Germline V gene lookup returns CDR1 SNHLY and CDR2 FYNNEI. This CDR3 spans 16 amino acids.

The chain joins TRBV6-5 to TRBJ2-7, with D unclear. Trimming removed 8 bases at V and 5 bases at J, with 13 bases between. Per germline, CDR1 MNHEY and CDR2 SVGAGI. This CDR3 is 12 amino acids long. The CDR3 protein is CASRTVRDEQYF. CDR3 DNA sequence: TGTGCCAGCCGCACGGTACGGGACGAGCAGTACTTC.

The chain links TRBV6-6 to TRBJ1-2, with D uncertain. The V gene lost 6 bases and the J gene lost 6 bases, with 11 bases spanning the gap. Germline-derived CDR1 and CDR2 are MNHNY and SVGAGI (reference sequence). This CDR3 region has 12 residues. CDR3 DNA: TGTGCCAGCAGCCTCCTCGGGGATGGCTACACCTTC. Its translation: CASSLLGDGYTF.

This clone has a handful of counts. V usage is TRBV5-1 and J usage is TRBJ1-5; the match to TRBD1 covers 7 bases. V lost 1 base to trimming and J lost 6 bases; unmatched junction nucleotides: 1. The V gene's germline CDR1 is SGHRS and CDR2 YFSETQ. The CDR3 is 13 residues long. The CDR3 coding sequence is TGCGCCAGCAGCTTGAACAGGGGTCAGCCCCAGCATTTT. Amino acid sequence: CASSLNRGQPQHF.

The V and J genes are TRBV7-8 and TRBJ1-3; 9 nucleotides match TRBD1. Germline V gene lookup returns CDR1 SGHVS and CDR2 FQNEAQ. This CDR3 region has 15 residues. J lost 4 bases, V lost 5 bases, and 6 bases had no gene match. CDR3 sequence: CASSAPGTGGNTIYF. The CDR3 DNA reads TGTGCCAGCAGCGCCCCCGGGACAGGGGGAAACACCATATATTTT.

This clone showed up just once. The chain recombines TRBV10-3 with TRBJ1-4; 8 bases fit TRBD1. Germline V gene lookup returns CDR1 ENHRY and CDR2 SYGVKD. V lost 0 bases and J lost 6; bases outside the gene matches: 3. The length of the CDR3 is 15 residues. The CDR3 loop reads CAISESAGGYEKLFF. Written as DNA, the CDR3 is TGTGCCATCAGTGAGTCCGCAGGGGGCTATGAAAAACTGTTTTTT.

The V and J genes are TRBV10-1 and TRBJ2-5, with D possibly TRBD2 on 6 matching bases. Trimming pared 2 bases from V and 3 bases from J, leaving 10 bases between. From germline, CDR1 is WNHNN and CDR2 SYGVQD (reference sequence). CDR3 length: 14 residues. The CDR3 loop is CASSEVREEETQYF. In DNA form, the CDR3 reads TGCGCCAGCAGTGAGGTCAGGGAGGAAGAGACCCAGTACTTC.

The chain employs TRBV2 and TRBJ1-3, with TRBD1 matching over 12 bases. Trimming took 7 bases from V and 0 from J; bases not matched to a gene: 7. Germline CDR1 and CDR2: SNHLY and FYNNEI. The CDR3 is 17 amino acids. This CDR3 is CASNGDRGPISGNTIYF. For the CDR3, the DNA is TGTGCCAGCAACGGGGACAGGGGGCCAATCTCTGGAAACACCATATATTTT.

The chain uses TRBV29-1 and TRBJ1-1, with 7 bases matching TRBD1. V trimming: 4 bases; J trimming: 0 bases; junction bases outside the gene matches: 14. In germline, CDR1 is SQVTM, CDR2 ANQGSEA. The CDR3 totals 17 residues. The CDR3 region is CSVAYLLGQRMNTEAFF. In nucleotides, the CDR3 is TGCAGCGTTGCCTATCTTCTGGGACAGCGCATGAACACTGAAGCTTTCTTT.

The genes are TRBV6-1 and TRBJ2-3; 9 nucleotides match TRBD2. CDR1 is MNHNS and CDR2 is SASEGT in the germline V gene. Losses at the gene ends were 2 bases for V and 4 bases for J; bases not matched to a gene: 7. This CDR3 comprises 16 residues. The CDR3 sequence is CASSELAGLVADTQYF. The CDR3 nucleotides read TGTGCCAGCAGTGAACTAGCGGGGCTTGTGGCAGATACGCAGTATTTT.

The sample holds a few counts of this clone. The V gene is TRBV3-1 (or the pseudogene TRBV3-2), the J gene TRBJ2-3, with TRBD1 matching 7 bases. V trimming: 2 bases; J trimming: 2 bases; junction bases outside the gene matches: 7. Germline V CDR1 and CDR2: LGHDT, YNNKEL (reference sequence). This CDR3 has 16 amino acids. The CDR3 sequence is CASSQYGDRHTDTQYF. Written as DNA, the CDR3 is TGTGCCAGCAGCCAATATGGGGACAGACACACAGATACGCAGTATTTT.

The chain combines TRBV4-3 with TRBJ2-7; D is perhaps TRBD1 (6 bases). CDR1 and CDR2 (germline): LGHNA, YSLEER. There are 16 residues in the CDR3. Trimming took off 0 bases at V and 0 bases at J, with 12 bases between the two ends. The CDR3 loop reads CASSQDYPGVSYEQYF. The CDR3 bases are TGCGCCAGCAGCCAAGACTACCCAGGGGTCTCCTACGAGCAGTACTTC.

The chain combines TRBV5-1 with TRBJ1-1; D not resolved. The germline V gene has CDR1 SGHRS and CDR2 YFSETQ. Deletions cut 4 bases from V and 3 bases from J, with 16 bases between. The CDR3 contains 15 residues. CDR3 bases: TGCGCCAGCAGCGCCGTCGGGGTTTATTACACTGAAGCTTTCTTT. It yields the protein CASSAVGVYYTEAFF. Full variable domain (missing parts from reference TRBV5-1 and TRBJ1-1): KAGVTQTPRYLIKTRGQQVTLSCSPISGHRSVSWYQQTPGQGLQFLFEYFSETQRNKGNFPGRFSGRQFSNSRSEMNVSTLELGDSALYLCASSAVGVYYTEAFFGQGTRLTVV.

The chain joins TRBV19 to TRBJ1-1; D unresolved. The V end was cut by 3 bases, the J end by 11 bases, with 10 bases between. The CDR3 has 11 residues. Germline assignment: CDR1 LNHDA and CDR2 SQIVND (reference sequence). As DNA, the CDR3 is TGTGCCAGTAGTATTGGGCAATTGGCTTTCTTT. Translation: CASSIGQLAFF.

V is TRBV5-1 and J is TRBJ2-7; unclear D gene. V was trimmed by 3 bases and J by 0 bases, leaving 10 bases between them. This CDR3 is built from 14 residues. Germline CDR1 and CDR2: SGHRS and YFSETQ. The DNA for the CDR3 is TGCGCCAGCAGCTCAACAGTGAGCTCCTACGAGCAGTACTTC. Its translation is CASSSTVSSYEQYF.

V gene TRBV7-8 combines with J gene TRBJ2-3; D possibly corresponds to TRBD2 (6 bases). Germline V CDR1 and CDR2: SGHVS, FQNEAQ. V dropped 2 bases and J dropped 0 bases, with 9 bases sitting between them. CDR3 size: 15 residues. For the CDR3, the DNA is TGTGCCAGCAGCTTACGAGGGACTAGCACAGATACGCAGTATTTT. Its translation is CASSLRGTSTDTQYF.

The genes are TRBV10-2 and TRBJ1-5; D possibly corresponds to TRBD1 (5 bases). V was shortened by 4 bases and J by 6 bases, with 16 bases between the two germline ends. CDR1 and CDR2 (germline): WSHSY, SAAADI. The CDR3 is made up of 15 amino acids. In DNA form, the CDR3 reads TGCGCCAGCAGTGGGGGGAGGGTGGGCTTTCAGCCCCAGCATTTT. This encodes CASSGGRVGFQPQHF.

V gene TRBV29-1 combines with J gene TRBJ2-7, with 7 nucleotides matching TRBD2. The CDR3 consists of 13 residues. CDR1 is SQVTM, CDR2 ANQGSEA, per germline. The V segment lost 7 bases and the J segment 3 bases; nucleotides outside the gene matches: 9. In DNA form, the CDR3 reads TGCAGCGCCCAAGTGTGGGGGGGCTACGAGCAGTACTTC. Protein: CSAQVWGGYEQYF.

The J gene is TRBJ1-1, the V gene TRBV13; 7 bases fit TRBD1. J gave up 0 bases and V 0 bases, and 10 bases lay outside the gene matches. Germline CDR1 and CDR2: PRHDT and FYEKMQ (reference sequence). The CDR3 runs 18 residues. In DNA form, the CDR3 reads TGTGCCAGCAGCTTAGGCCCTCCGGGACAGTACATGAACACTGAAGCTTTCTTT. As protein: CASSLGPPGQYMNTEAFF.

This clone was seen a few times. The chain carries TRBV25-1 and TRBJ1-1, with TRBD1 identical over 10 bases. J lost 10 bases, V lost 4 bases, and 9 bases had no gene match. CDR3 size: 14 residues. The germline V gene has CDR1 MGHDK and CDR2 SYGVNS. CDR3 nucleotides: TGTGCCAGCAGTGGACGGACAGGGGGAGAGTTAGCTTTCTTT. Amino acid sequence: CASSGRTGGELAFF.

This clone was seen only a few times. The rearrangement links TRBV10-3 to TRBJ1-1; the D gene is possibly TRBD1 (5 bases). The V end lost 3 bases, the J end lost 8 bases, and 13 bases lay between the germline ends. The CDR3 covers 13 residues. Germline V gives CDR1 ENHRY, CDR2 SYGVKD. This chain's CDR3 is CAISDNRMREAFF. CDR3 DNA sequence: TGTGCCATCAGTGACAACAGGATGAGAGAAGCTTTCTTT.

The chain couples TRBV27 to TRBJ2-5; unclear D gene. The CDR3 has 14 residues. V was shortened by 0 bases and J by 2 bases, with 7 bases between the two germline ends. From germline, CDR1 is MNHEY and CDR2 SMNVEV (reference sequence). CDR3 DNA sequence: TGTGCCAGCAGTTTATCGGTACAGCAAGAGACCCAGTACTTC. Amino acids: CASSLSVQQETQYF.

The chain links TRBV29-1 to TRBJ2-1, with unresolved D. V was cut by 5 bases and J by 8 bases, with 16 bases left in between. Germline V CDR1 and CDR2: SQVTM, ANQGSEA. The CDR3 totals 13 residues. CDR3 coding DNA: TGCAGCGTTTATCCCTTGGCGGATTATGAGCAGTTCTTC. Protein sequence: CSVYPLADYEQFF.

The J gene is TRBJ2-7, the V gene TRBV2; D uncertain. Trimming shortened V by 6 bases and J by 2 bases, and 14 bases separated the two germline ends. The length of the CDR3 is 14 residues. Germline-derived CDR1 and CDR2 are SNHLY and FYNNEI. In nucleotides, the CDR3 is TGTGCCAGCAGAAGACTTCCGGTGGCCTACGAGCAGTACTTC. Its protein is CASRRLPVAYEQYF.

The rearrangement links TRBV3-1 (or the pseudogene TRBV3-2) to TRBJ2-1, with a weak D call TRBD1 (5 bases). The V end lost 4 bases, the J end lost 2 bases, and 12 bases lay between the germline ends. This CDR3 contains 15 residues. Germline CDR1 is LGHDT and CDR2 is YNNKEL (reference sequence). The CDR3 loop reads CASSRLRATYNEQFF. CDR3 DNA sequence: TGTGCCAGCAGCCGGCTCAGGGCCACCTACAATGAGCAGTTCTTC.

The rearrangement links TRBV15 to TRBJ2-7, with D unresolved. The CDR3 consists of 15 residues. Deletions cut 1 base from V and 4 bases from J, with 14 bases between. Germline V gene sequence: CDR1 LNHNV, CDR2 YYDKDF (reference sequence). The CDR3 here is CATSRGLGSRYEQYF. The CDR3 coding sequence is TGTGCCACCAGCAGAGGACTCGGGTCGAGATACGAGCAGTACTTC. Filled out from reference TRBV15 and TRBJ2-7, the complete variable domain reads DAMVIQNPRYQVTQFGKPVTLSCSQTLNHNVMYWYQQKSSQAPKLLFHYYDKDFNNEADTPDNFQSRRPNTSFCFLDIRSPGLGDTAMYLCATSRGLGSRYEQYFGPGTRLTVT.

The chain carries TRBV19 and TRBJ1-5; TRBD1 matches at 9 bases. Trimming removed 4 bases from V and 5 bases from J; junction bases left unmatched: 3. This CDR3 contains 14 residues. Germline V lookup: CDR1 LNHDA, CDR2 SQIVND (reference sequence). The CDR3, as DNA: TGTGCCAGTAGTACGGGACAGGGATATCAGCCCCAGCATTTT. It codes for CASSTGQGYQPQHF.

The gene calls are TRBV18 and TRBJ2-3; 12 bases are a match to TRBD2. The CDR3 runs to 19 residues. V shed 4 bases, J shed 7 bases, and the junction held 18 bases outside the gene matches. Germline CDR1 and CDR2: KGHSH and LQKENI. The CDR3 sequence is CASSRTPYSTSGSVNTQYF. CDR3 DNA sequence: TGTGCCAGCTCACGGACACCGTACTCGACTAGCGGGAGTGTAAATACGCAGTATTTT. Variable domain in full (rest from reference TRBV18 and TRBJ2-3): NAGVMQNPRHLVRRRGQEARLRCSPMKGHSHVYWYRQLPEEGLKFMVYLQKENIIDESGMPKERFSAEFPKEGPSILRIQQVVRGDSAAYFCASSRTPYSTSGSVNTQYFGPGTRLTVL.

The V call is TRBV29-1, the J call TRBJ2-1, with TRBD2 matching 12 bases. Germline V gene sequence: CDR1 SQVTM, CDR2 ANQGSEA. With 5 bases clipped from V and 6 bases from J, the junction kept 8 bases outside the gene matches. This CDR3 region has 15 residues. DNA for the CDR3: TGCAGCGTTCACAACGGACTAGCGGGATCCAATGAGCAGTTCTTC. Its translation: CSVHNGLAGSNEQFF.